Sequencing of this T cell receptor (beta chain) was carried out in a study of CD8 T cells in Susac syndrome. Study-level findings and limits: The TCR sequencing and HLA analysis in the study involved a relatively small number of individuals, as the study acknowledged.

This clonotype appeared a single time. Its antigen is still unknown. The CDR3 has 11 amino acids. V was shortened by 1 base and J by 5 bases, with 5 bases between the two germline ends. Germline CDR1 reads DFQATT; CDR2 reads SNEGSKA (reference sequence). RNA amounts of about 0.5 to 1 ug underwent reverse transcription with random hexamers. The amplification used immunoSEQ multiplex PCR on TCR beta CDR3; it spanned 54 Vbeta and 13 Jbeta. MiXCR was run by TCRdb on the immunoSEQ multiplex PCR reads, yielding one entry per CDR3 protein. The profile shows roughly 150,000 distinct CDR3 sequences, around 93% of them singletons. Sequencing of TCR beta was undertaken in CD8+ and CD4+ T cells derived from blood. The CD8+ and CD4+ T cells were negatively isolated, with the TEMRA cells enriched by FACS.

The gene calls are TRBV20-1 and TRBJ1-2; no reliable D call. Sequences were obtained from CD4+ T cells from PBMCs. The source is a human donor in good health. CDR3 amino acids: CSARGGYGYTF. The CDR3 DNA reads as TGCAGTGCTAGAGGGGGTTATGGCTACACCTTC.